What follows are 8 T cell receptor beta chains derived from one specimen sequenced in a study of OX40 agonist ivuxolimab in advanced cancers. The library was obtained by the immunoSEQ multiplex PCR assay. Not all clones reach the TCRdb copy of this immuneACCESS table, which keeps in-frame sequences only. Checked studies attribute under half of the gap to unresolved V genes and leave the rest unexplained. The sample table holds 77,000 or so clones, of which 85% were seen once. The ten largest clones capture around 2.1% of the sample. The specimen was CD4+ or CD8+ T cells sorted from blood, collected in a trial of the OX40 agonist ivuxolimab. These receptors were taken from an adult with an advanced solid tumor such as melanoma, head and neck, liver or kidney cancer.

This sequence joins TRBV18 and TRBJ2-7; 7 bases match TRBD1. The V gene's germline CDR1 is KGHSH and CDR2 LQKENI. This CDR3 comprises 15 residues. V lost 3 bases to trimming and J lost 6 bases; unmatched junction nucleotides: 11. CDR3 sequence reads: CASSPIQGIAGEQYF. The DNA for the CDR3 is TGTGCCAGCTCACCTATACAGGGGATAGCAGGCGAGCAGTACTTC.

This chain links TRBV28 with TRBJ2-7; 7 bases match TRBD1. Trimming took 6 bases from V and 3 from J; bases not matched to a gene: 14. The CDR3 has 16 amino acids. Germline CDR1 MDHEN, CDR2 SYDVKM. CDR3 coding DNA: TGTGCCAGCAGCCAAAGGGGACAGCGGCGAAACTACGAGCAGTACTTC. Its protein is CASSQRGQRRNYEQYF.

The genes are TRBV5-6 and TRBJ2-1, with TRBD2 matching 8 bases. The germline gives CDR1 SGHDT, CDR2 YYEEEE. The CDR3 has 12 amino acids. The V gene end was trimmed by 0 bases and the J gene end by 14 bases; junction bases not matched to a gene: 4. For the CDR3, the DNA is TGTGCCAGCAGCTTGGTAAGCGGGAGTAAGTTCTTC. It specifies CASSLVSGSKFF.

The gene calls are TRBV14 and TRBJ2-2, with D tentatively TRBD1 (5 bases). The V end lost 5 bases, the J end lost 1 base, and 8 bases lay between the germline ends. CDR3 length: 14 amino acids. Germline CDR1 and CDR2: SGHDN and FVKESK. The DNA for the CDR3 is TGTGCCAGCAGCAATACAGGGAACACCGGGGAGCTGTTTTTT. It yields the protein CASSNTGNTGELFF.

V usage is TRBV29-1 and J usage is TRBJ1-4; the D gene is possibly TRBD1 (6 bases). Between the trimmed V and J ends, which lost 3 bases and 6 bases, there was a span of 11 bases. The V gene's germline CDR1 is SQVTM and CDR2 ANQGSEA. The CDR3 totals 13 residues. CDR3 sequence reads: CSVETGSDEKLFF. CDR3 DNA sequence: TGCAGCGTTGAGACAGGATCGGATGAAAAACTGTTTTTT.

This sequence joins TRBV5-1 and TRBJ2-7, with 8 nucleotides matching TRBD2. The CDR3 loop spans 15 amino acids. V was pared by 2 bases and J by 0 bases, with 4 bases of the junction left unmatched. From germline, CDR1 is SGHRS and CDR2 YFSETQ. CDR3 DNA: TGCGCCAGCAGCTTTGGGCTAGCGGGCTCCTACGAGCAGTACTTC. This sequence encodes CASSFGLAGSYEQYF.

This clone was seen only a few times. The chain recombines TRBV9 with TRBJ1-1; D is possibly TRBD1 (5 bases). The CDR3 is made up of 14 amino acids. Germline V CDR1 and CDR2: SGDLS, YYNGEE. Trimming removed 4 bases at V and 0 bases at J, with 10 bases between. Written as DNA, the CDR3 is TGTGCCAGCAGCACGGGACGGATGAACACTGAAGCTTTCTTT. Amino acid sequence: CASSTGRMNTEAFF.

The chain carries TRBV27 and TRBJ1-1, with 9 nucleotides matching TRBD1. There are 16 residues in the CDR3. With V trimmed by 0 bases and J by 6 bases, 8 bases remained unmatched. Germline V gives CDR1 MNHEY, CDR2 SMNVEV (reference sequence). In nucleotides, the CDR3 is TGTGCCAGCAGTTTATCGACCGGGACAGGGTATGCTGAAGCTTTCTTT. As protein: CASSLSTGTGYAEAFF.